The 9 T cell receptor beta chains below were found in one sample sequenced in a study of Ad26.COV2.S vaccination and SARS-CoV-2 variants. Treatment denoted: about 20 received Ad26.COV2.S at low or high dose, single or two shots; a few received placebo; per-sample allocation not given. Sampling was performed 63 days after the first vaccine or placebo injection. TCRdb's copy holds only in-frame clones and misses some; the assay was immunoSEQ multiplex PCR. The table lists a few hundred thousand clones, over 75% of them singletons, with 9% to 15% in the top ten. Material: peripheral blood, obtained in a trial of Ad26.COV2.S vaccine versus placebo. The receptors were sampled from a person aged 18-60 years who received the Ad26.COV2.S COVID-19 vaccine or a placebo.

The V and J genes are TRBV28 and TRBJ2-3; 7 bases align to TRBD1. CDR3 size: 13 residues. V was pared by 2 bases and J by 9 bases, with 5 bases of the junction left unmatched. Germline CDR1 MDHEN, CDR2 SYDVKM. CDR3 loop: CASSLENRGTQYF. The CDR3 coding sequence is TGTGCCAGCAGTTTAGAAAACAGGGGAACGCAGTATTTT.

This chain uses TRBV6-1 with TRBJ2-7; 9 bases match TRBD1. The ends lost 0 bases at V and 4 bases at J; junction bases unmatched: 4. This CDR3 is 15 amino acids long. Germline V gene lookup returns CDR1 MNHNS and CDR2 SASEGT. The DNA of the CDR3 is TGTGCCAGCAGTGAAGCATCTGGGACAGGGTACGAGCAGTACTTC. This encodes CASSEASGTGYEQYF.

CDR3 sequence (DNA): TGTGCCAGCTCACCACCATCAGGGAGCATCACAGATACGCAGTATTTT. Protein: CASSPPSGSITDTQYF. V is TRBV18 and J is TRBJ2-3; D assignment may be TRBD1 or TRBD2 (5 bases each). CDR1 is KGHSH and CDR2 is LQKENI in the germline V gene. The CDR3 totals 16 residues. Trimming pared 0 bases from V and 2 bases from J, leaving 12 bases between.

The chain links TRBV11-2 to TRBJ2-1; D may be TRBD1 (6 bases). Germline loops: CDR1 SGHAT, CDR2 FQNNGV. Trimming removed 2 bases from V and 8 bases from J, with 13 bases in between. The CDR3 covers 14 residues. CDR3 nucleotide sequence: TGTGCCAGCAGCTTATATCCAGGGGTCGATGAGCAGTTCTTC. This translates into CASSLYPGVDEQFF. The variable domain in full, completed from reference TRBV11-2 and TRBJ2-1, reads EAGVAQSPRYKIIEKRQSVAFWCNPISGHATLYWYQQILGQGPKLLIQFQNNGVVDDSQLPKDRFSAERLKGVDSTLKIQPAKLEDSAVYLCASSLYPGVDEQFFGPGTRLTVL.

This chain links TRBV3-1 (or the pseudogene TRBV3-2) with TRBJ2-3, with 10 bases fitting TRBD1. The trim removed 5 bases at V and 4 bases at J, leaving 9 bases unmatched. Germline V gene lookup returns CDR1 LGHDT and CDR2 YNNKEL (reference sequence). The CDR3 runs 16 residues. Written as DNA, the CDR3 is TGTGCCAGCAGCTCACAGGGACAGGGGACGCCAGATACGCAGTATTTT. As protein: CASSSQGQGTPDTQYF.

The chain carries TRBV18 and TRBJ2-2, with 9 bases fitting TRBD2. Per the germline V gene, CDR1 is KGHSH and CDR2 is LQKENI. Losses at the gene ends were 1 base for V and 1 base for J; bases not matched to a gene: 7. There are 18 residues in the CDR3. CDR3 residues: CASSPLAGGLQNTGELFF. In DNA, the CDR3 is TGTGCCAGCTCACCACTCGCGGGAGGGTTACAGAACACCGGGGAGCTGTTTTTT.

The V call is TRBV27, the J call TRBJ2-1; TRBD1 aligns across 9 bases. After removal of 5 bases from V and 2 bases from J, the junction contained 10 bases not matched to a gene. This CDR3 has 17 residues. Germline loops: CDR1 MNHEY, CDR2 SMNVEV (reference sequence). CDR3 residues: CASSPGADRGAYNEQFF. For the CDR3, the DNA is TGTGCCAGCAGTCCTGGGGCAGACAGGGGGGCCTACAATGAGCAGTTCTTC.

DNA of the CDR3: TGTGCCAGCAGTTACCGACAGGGAGTCACAGATACGCAGTATTTT. It yields the protein CASSYRQGVTDTQYF. The chain couples TRBV27 to TRBJ2-3; 7 bases are shared with TRBD1. This CDR3 is built from 15 residues. After removal of 4 bases from V and 2 bases from J, the junction contained 6 bases not matched to a gene. Germline V gene lookup returns CDR1 MNHEY and CDR2 SMNVEV (reference sequence).

The V call is TRBV30, the J call TRBJ1-1; TRBD1 might be the D (6 bases). CDR1 is GTSNPN, CDR2 SVGIG, per germline (reference sequence). The CDR3 loop spans 17 amino acids. V lost 2 bases to trimming and J lost 1 base, with 20 bases between them. The CDR3 sequence: CAWSPPDRYGENTEAFF. DNA for the CDR3: TGTGCCTGGAGTCCCCCGGACAGATACGGCGAGAACACTGAAGCTTTCTTT.